One sample yielded the 21 T cell receptor beta chains listed below, sequenced in a study of T cells in Graves' hyperthyroidism and ophthalmopathy. TCR beta CDR3 regions were amplified from RNA. The TCR CDR3 first-round RT-PCR relied on the HTBI primer set. TCRdb called the multiplex PCR reads again in MiXCR, with one record for every CDR3 protein. The table includes around 340,000 distinct CDR3 sequences, 17% detected once. The sample was blood. The receptors come from a woman between 25 and 40 years old with Graves' hyperthyroidism that later progressed to Graves' ophthalmopathy.

This clonotype appeared a few times. This chain joins TRBV5-1 and TRBJ1-2, with TRBD1 as a possible D gene (5 bases). CDR1 and CDR2 from the germline V gene are SGHRS and YFSETQ. Trimming left V 1 base short and J 6 bases short, with 19 bases between. The CDR3 length is 16 residues. This chain's CDR3 is CASSLRFRDFSHGYTF. The DNA for the CDR3 is TGCGCCAGCAGCTTGCGGTTCAGGGATTTTAGTCATGGCTACACCTTC.

This clonotype appeared many times. The chain couples TRBV2 to TRBJ2-2; tentative D call: TRBD1 (6 bases). The CDR3 loop spans 15 amino acids. Between the trimmed V and J ends, which lost 6 bases and 7 bases, there was a span of 18 bases. CDR1 and CDR2 (germline): SNHLY, FYNNEI. CDR3 loop: CASSPQGFLNGELFF. Written as DNA, the CDR3 is TGTGCCAGCAGCCCACAGGGCTTCCTGAACGGGGAGCTGTTTTTT.

This clonotype was counted ten times or more. This chain joins TRBV30 and TRBJ1-1, with a possible D match to TRBD1 (6 bases). The CDR3 is made up of 12 amino acids. Trimming removed 5 bases from V and 7 bases from J, with 14 bases in between. Germline V lookup: CDR1 GTSNPN, CDR2 SVGIG (reference sequence). The CDR3 protein is CAWGWTVREAFF. In DNA, the CDR3 is TGTGCCTGGGGGTGGACAGTGCGTGAAGCTTTCTTT.

The chain couples TRBV5-1 to TRBJ2-7; D not resolved. V was clipped by 3 bases and J by 0 bases, with 7 bases between them. In germline, CDR1 is SGHRS, CDR2 YFSETQ. The CDR3 is 13 residues long. CDR3 nucleotides: TGCGCCAGCAGCTGGGTAACCTCCTACGAGCAGTACTTC. It specifies CASSWVTSYEQYF.

CDR3 amino acids: CASSSRTGLILAFF. The CDR3, as DNA: TGTGCCAGTAGTTCCCGGACAGGGCTGATATTAGCTTTCTTT. The chain recombines TRBV19 with TRBJ1-1, with 8 positions matching TRBD1. Germline V gene data show CDR1 as LNHDA and CDR2 as SQIVND (reference sequence). This CDR3 comprises 14 residues. V was pared by 5 bases and J by 10 bases, with 12 bases of the junction left unmatched.

The V and J genes are TRBV7-9 and TRBJ2-5, with 9 nucleotides matching TRBD2. CDR3 length: 15 residues. The V gene's germline CDR1 is SEHNR and CDR2 FQNEAQ (reference sequence). J gave up 2 bases and V 3 bases, and 4 bases lay outside the gene matches. The CDR3 loop reads CASSFPSGAQETQYF. CDR3 coding DNA: TGTGCCAGCAGCTTCCCTAGCGGGGCACAAGAGACCCAGTACTTC.

The genes are TRBV3-1 and TRBJ2-2, with a tentative D call TRBD2 (6 bases). V lost 5 bases, J lost 0 bases, and 19 bases lay in between. CDR1 LGHDT and CDR2 YNNKEL come from the germline V gene (reference sequence). This CDR3 contains 18 residues. The DNA of the CDR3 is TGTGCCAGCAGCTCCCTGGGGGTCGGGGGACCGAACACCGGGGAGCTGTTTTTT. Protein sequence: CASSSLGVGGPNTGELFF. The variable domain in full, completed from reference TRBV3-1 and TRBJ2-2, reads DTAVSQTPKYLVTQMGNDKSIKCEQNLGHDTMYWYKQDSKKFLKIMFSYNNKELIINETVPNRFSPKSPDKAHLNLHINSLELGDSAVYFCASSSLGVGGPNTGELFFGEGSRLTVL.

In this sample, this clonotype turned up many times. The chain couples TRBV27 to TRBJ1-1; D gene uncertain. Per the germline V gene, CDR1 is MNHEY and CDR2 is SMNVEV (reference sequence). V gave up 6 bases and J gave up 1 base, with 6 bases separating them. The CDR3 runs to 12 residues. CDR3 residues: CASSRPNTEAFF. The DNA for the CDR3 is TGTGCCAGCAGCCGGCCGAACACTGAAGCTTTCTTT.

This clonotype was seen a handful of times. The rearrangement joins TRBV20-1 to TRBJ1-5; D remains unclear. Trimming stripped 3 bases from V and 2 bases from J, with 11 bases between. The V gene's germline CDR1 is DFQATT and CDR2 SNEGSKA (reference sequence). This CDR3 comprises 14 residues. CDR3: CSASVGGGNQPQHF. DNA for the CDR3: TGCAGTGCTAGTGTGGGAGGAGGCAATCAGCCCCAGCATTTT.

The V gene is TRBV27, the J gene TRBJ1-4; TRBD1 agrees at 9 bases. The germline V gene has CDR1 MNHEY and CDR2 SMNVEV (reference sequence). V trimming: 6 bases; J trimming: 7 bases; junction bases outside the gene matches: 6. This CDR3 has 14 residues. The CDR3 loop reads CASRRDRDAEKLFF. CDR3 sequence (DNA): TGTGCCAGCAGGAGGGACAGGGATGCTGAAAAACTGTTTTTT.

This clonotype came up many times. The chain carries TRBV20-1 and TRBJ2-7; D gene unclear. From germline, CDR1 is DFQATT and CDR2 SNEGSKA (reference sequence). The length of the CDR3 is 12 residues. V lost 1 base and J lost 2, with 6 bases in between. The CDR3 here is CSARGRAYEQYF. CDR3 in DNA: TGCAGTGCTAGAGGTCGCGCCTACGAGCAGTACTTC.

This clonotype occurred many times. The chain employs TRBV27 and TRBJ2-1; perhaps TRBD2 as D (5 bases). The CDR3 is made up of 14 amino acids. V was cut by 6 bases and J by 13 bases, with 22 bases left in between. Looked up from germline, CDR1 is MNHEY and CDR2 is SMNVEV (reference sequence). The CDR3: CASRTLSAEADQFF. CDR3 coding DNA: TGTGCCAGCAGAACGCTTTCAGCGGAGGCCGATCAGTTCTTC.

In this sample, this clonotype turned up a few times. The chain recombines TRBV6-1 with TRBJ1-1, with a possible D match to TRBD1 (6 bases). In germline, CDR1 is MNHNS, CDR2 SASEGT. The CDR3 consists of 19 residues. The germline V and J ends were trimmed by 5 bases and 2 bases, with 27 bases remaining between them. The CDR3 nucleotides are TGTGCCAGCAGTTCTGGGTACCAAATCGGGGGGCGCGATAACACTGAAGCTTTCTTT. It yields the protein CASSSGYQIGGRDNTEAFF.

On this clonotype: The junction does not match germline at one end; this may be a read error. This rearrangement joins TRBV10-3 to TRBJ2-1; D uncertain. Germline lookup yields CDR1 ENHRY and CDR2 SYGVKD. This CDR3 spans 15 amino acids. The CDR3 is CAISKSALSPHEQFF. For the CDR3, the DNA is TGTGCCATCAGTAAGTCCGCCCTCTCCCCCCATGAGCAGTTCTTC.

This clonotype has at least ten counts. The chain uses TRBV19 and TRBJ1-4; D perhaps matches TRBD1 (6 bases). The CDR3 is 15 residues long. V shed 2 bases and J shed 6 bases, with 13 bases lying between them. The germline V gene encodes CDR1 LNHDA and CDR2 SQIVND (reference sequence). Written as DNA, the CDR3 is TGTGCCAGTAGTATATTGCAGGGGAACGATGAAAAACTGTTTTTT. Translated: CASSILQGNDEKLFF.

The table lists this clonotype with many counts. CDR3 sequence reads: CASSLFGAAGGIYGYTF. CDR3 in DNA: TGCGCCAGCAGCTTGTTTGGAGCGGCAGGAGGGATCTATGGCTACACCTTC. V and J are TRBV5-1 and TRBJ1-2, with D hard to call. Germline V lookup: CDR1 SGHRS, CDR2 YFSETQ. Trimming removed 1 base from V and 4 bases from J, with 20 bases in between. The CDR3 runs 17 residues.

This clonotype was seen a handful of times. The CDR3 loop reads CASSLFKTEAFF. The CDR3 bases are TGTGCCAGCTCACTATTTAAAACTGAAGCTTTCTTT. The chain carries TRBV18 and TRBJ1-1; D unresolved. CDR3 length: 12 amino acids. The ends were cut back, 4 bases at V and 5 bases at J, with 8 bases in the middle. Germline CDR1 and CDR2: KGHSH and LQKENI. The full variable domain, completed using reference TRBV18 and TRBJ1-1, is NAGVMQNPRHLVRRRGQEARLRCSPMKGHSHVYWYRQLPEEGLKFMVYLQKENIIDESGMPKERFSAEFPKEGPSILRIQQVVRGDSAAYFCASSLFKTEAFFGQGTRLTVV.

This clonotype was detected many times. The V and J genes are TRBV12-3 or TRBV12-4 and TRBJ2-2, with 9 bases that match TRBD2. There are 21 residues in the CDR3. With 6 bases clipped from V and 2 bases from J, the junction kept 22 bases outside the gene matches. Written as DNA, the CDR3 is TGTGCCAGCAGCTTCATCTGGGGGGCGGGAGGGACCAACCCCAACACCGGGGAGCTGTTTTTT. Translated, it gives CASSFIWGAGGTNPNTGELFF.

The genes are TRBV4-1 and TRBJ2-7, with 10 bases that match TRBD1. Germline loops: CDR1 MGHRA, CDR2 YSYEKL. V was clipped by 4 bases and J by 0 bases; unmatched bases: 12. The CDR3 is 18 amino acids. The chain's CDR3 is CASSPLLRDRGFSYEQYF. CDR3 nucleotide sequence: TGCGCCAGCAGCCCTCTTCTAAGGGACAGGGGATTCTCCTACGAGCAGTACTTC.

In its sample, this clonotype was seen many times. The genes are TRBV11-2 and TRBJ2-3; 12 nucleotides match TRBD1. V gave up 4 bases and J gave up 3 bases; unmatched junction bases: 5. This CDR3 is 16 amino acids long. Germline loops: CDR1 SGHAT, CDR2 FQNNGV. The CDR3 nucleotides read TGTGCCAGCAGCTCGACGGGACAGGGGGCAACAGATACGCAGTATTTT. It codes for CASSSTGQGATDTQYF. The full variable domain, in which reference TRBV11-2 and TRBJ2-3 provide the parts outside the CDR3, is EAGVAQSPRYKIIEKRQSVAFWCNPISGHATLYWYQQILGQGPKLLIQFQNNGVVDDSQLPKDRFSAERLKGVDSTLKIQPAKLEDSAVYLCASSSTGQGATDTQYFGPGTRLTVL.

This clonotype has just one count. The chain combines TRBV7-2 with TRBJ1-4; D possibly corresponds to TRBD1 (5 bases). The ends were cut back, 5 bases at V and 0 bases at J, with 7 bases in the middle. CDR1 and CDR2 from the germline V gene are SGHTA and FQGNSA. The CDR3 totals 14 residues. CDR3 bases: TGTGCCAGCAGCAAGACAGCAACTAATGAAAAACTGTTTTTT. Translating it yields CASSKTATNEKLFF.